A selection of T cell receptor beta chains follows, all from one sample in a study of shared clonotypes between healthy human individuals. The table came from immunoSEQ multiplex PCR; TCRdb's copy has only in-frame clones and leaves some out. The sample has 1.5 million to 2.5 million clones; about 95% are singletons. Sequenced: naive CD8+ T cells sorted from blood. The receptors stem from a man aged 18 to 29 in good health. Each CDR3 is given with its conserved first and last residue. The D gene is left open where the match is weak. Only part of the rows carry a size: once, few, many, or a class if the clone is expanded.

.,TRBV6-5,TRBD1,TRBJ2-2,CASSYSQGTGELFF,TGTGCCAGCAGTTATTCACAGGGGACCGGGGAGCTGTTTTTT
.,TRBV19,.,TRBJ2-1,CASSILMWGSNEQFF,TGTGCCAGTAGTATTCTGATGTGGGGGAGTAATGAGCAGTTCTTC
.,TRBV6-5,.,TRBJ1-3,CASSLGSSGNTIYF,TGTGCCAGCAGTCTAGGGAGCTCTGGAAACACCATATATTTT
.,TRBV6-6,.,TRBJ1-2,CASSQDVDYGYTF,TGTGCCAGCAGTCAAGACGTGGACTATGGCTACACCTTC
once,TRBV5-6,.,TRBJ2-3,CASSFQLDADTQYF,TGTGCCAGCAGCTTCCAACTAGATGCAGATACGCAGTATTTT
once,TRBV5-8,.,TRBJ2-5,CASSLTDGETQYF,TGTGCCAGCAGCTTGACGGATGGTGAGACCCAGTACTTC
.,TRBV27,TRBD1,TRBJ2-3,CASRTGSSTDTQYF,TGTGCCAGCAGGACAGGGTCTAGCACAGATACGCAGTATTTT
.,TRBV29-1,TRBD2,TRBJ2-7,CSVEFSGPTGLYEQYF,TGCAGCGTTGAATTTAGCGGGCCCACGGGCCTATACGAGCAGTACTTC
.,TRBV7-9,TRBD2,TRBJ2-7,CASSGDPSGRAYEQYF,TGTGCCAGCAGCGGGGACCCTAGCGGGAGAGCCTACGAGCAGTACTTC
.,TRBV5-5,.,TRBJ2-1,CASSLSLVWGPYNEQFF,TGTGCCAGCAGCTTGTCACTAGTATGGGGCCCGTACAATGAGCAGTTCTTC
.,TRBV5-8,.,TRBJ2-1,CASSSGLYNEQFF,TGTGCCAGCAGCTCGGGACTTTACAATGAGCAGTTCTTC
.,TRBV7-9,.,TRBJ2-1,CASSLLWASDYNEQFF,TGTGCCAGCAGCTTACTGTGGGCTAGCGACTACAATGAGCAGTTCTTC
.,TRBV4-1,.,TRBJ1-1,CASSPLSQGPVNTEAFF,TGCGCCAGCAGCCCCTTATCCCAGGGACCGGTAAACACTGAAGCTTTCTTT
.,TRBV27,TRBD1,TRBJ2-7,CASSPTGVDEQYF,TGTGCCAGCAGCCCGACAGGGGTTGACGAGCAGTACTTC
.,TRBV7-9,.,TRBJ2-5,CASSLPNRETQYF,TGTGCCAGCAGCTTACCGAACAGAGAGACCCAGTACTTC
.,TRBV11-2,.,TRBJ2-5,CASSLVGAKETQYF,TGTGCCAGCAGCTTAGTGGGGGCAAAGGAGACCCAGTACTTC
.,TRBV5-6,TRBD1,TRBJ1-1,CASSGGQGVTEAFF,TGTGCCAGCAGCGGGGGACAGGGGGTCACTGAAGCTTTCTTT
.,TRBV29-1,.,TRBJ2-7,CSVETSNSYEQYF,TGCAGCGTTGAGACGTCAAACAGCTACGAGCAGTACTTC
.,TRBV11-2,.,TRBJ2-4,CASSFPPSLGIQYF,TGTGCCAGCAGCTTTCCGCCTAGTCTCGGCATTCAGTACTTC
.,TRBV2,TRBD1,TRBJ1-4,CASSKGQGPLMAEKLFF,TGTGCCAGCAGTAAGGGACAGGGTCCCCTTATGGCTGAAAAACTGTTTTTT
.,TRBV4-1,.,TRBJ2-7,CASSQGTSTYEQYF,TGCGCCAGCAGCCAGGGCACATCCACCTACGAGCAGTACTTC
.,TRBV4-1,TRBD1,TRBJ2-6,CASSHPGQDYSGANVLTF,TGCGCCAGCAGCCACCCGGGACAGGACTACTCTGGGGCCAACGTCCTGACTTTC
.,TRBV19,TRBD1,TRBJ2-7,CASSTGTVYEQYF,TGTGCCAGTAGTACTGGGACAGTCTACGAGCAGTACTTC
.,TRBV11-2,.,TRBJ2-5,CASSSKGETQYF,TGTGCCAGCAGTTCAAAGGGAGAGACCCAGTACTTC
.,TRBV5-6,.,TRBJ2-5,CASSLVSGDELETQYF,TGTGCCAGCAGCTTGGTTTCAGGGGATGAGCTGGAGACCCAGTACTTC
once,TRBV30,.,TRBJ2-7,CAWSLGGSYEQYF,TGTGCCTGGAGCCTAGGGGGGTCCTACGAGCAGTACTTC
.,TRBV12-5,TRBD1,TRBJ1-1,CASGPTSAGGLNTEAFF,TGTGCTAGTGGTCCCACCTCCGCAGGGGGATTGAACACTGAAGCTTTCTTT
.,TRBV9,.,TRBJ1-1,CASSVGPTTEAFF,TGTGCCAGCAGCGTAGGTCCGACCACTGAAGCTTTCTTT
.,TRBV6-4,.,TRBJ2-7,CASSEGPTYEQYF,TGTGCCAGCAGTGAAGGACCCACCTACGAGCAGTACTTC
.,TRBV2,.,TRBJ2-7,CASSVVYEQYF,TGTGCCAGCAGTGTGGTATACGAGCAGTACTTC
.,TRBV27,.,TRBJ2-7,CASSLIRGGLGYEQYF,TGTGCCAGCAGTTTAATCCGTGGAGGGCTAGGCTACGAGCAGTACTTC
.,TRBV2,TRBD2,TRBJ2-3,CASLNGSGGALDTQYF,TGTGCCAGCCTAAACGGGAGCGGGGGGGCATTAGATACGCAGTATTTT
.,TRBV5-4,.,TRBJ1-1,CASSRLVNTEAFF,TGTGCCAGCAGCCGCCTAGTGAACACTGAAGCTTTCTTT
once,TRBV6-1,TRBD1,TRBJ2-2,CASRETGVHTGELFF,TGTGCCAGCAGGGAGACAGGGGTCCACACCGGGGAGCTGTTTTTT
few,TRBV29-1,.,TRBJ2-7,CSVLGYEQYF,TGCAGCGTTCTGGGTTACGAGCAGTACTTC
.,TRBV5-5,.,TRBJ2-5,CASSTGRGETQYF,TGTGCCAGCAGCACCGGGAGAGGAGAGACCCAGTACTTC
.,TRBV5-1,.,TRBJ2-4,CASSLEPAHIQYF,TGCGCCAGCAGCTTGGAACCAGCCCACATTCAGTACTTC
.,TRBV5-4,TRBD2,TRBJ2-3,CASSLGTSGRSTDTQYF,TGTGCCAGCAGCTTGGGGACTAGCGGGAGAAGTACAGATACGCAGTATTTT
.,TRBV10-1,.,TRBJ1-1,CASSQERGGTEAFF,TGCGCCAGCAGCCAGGAGCGGGGCGGCACTGAAGCTTTCTTT
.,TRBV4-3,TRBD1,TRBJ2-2,CASSQDYTGGTGELFF,TGCGCCAGCAGCCAAGATTACACAGGGGGCACCGGGGAGCTGTTTTTT
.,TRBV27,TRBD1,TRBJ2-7,CASSPSRGTGAWSEQYF,TGTGCCAGCAGTCCCAGCCGGGGGACAGGTGCGTGGTCCGAGCAGTACTTC
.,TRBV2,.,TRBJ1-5,CASSEAVGETHQPQHF,TGTGCCAGCAGTGAAGCTGTCGGGGAAACTCATCAGCCCCAGCATTTT
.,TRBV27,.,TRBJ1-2,CASSPGQIYGYTF,TGTGCCAGCAGTCCCGGGCAGATCTATGGCTACACCTTC
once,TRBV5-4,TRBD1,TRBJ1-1,CASSLPGGISEAFF,TGTGCCAGCAGCTTGCCAGGGGGCATATCTGAAGCTTTCTTT
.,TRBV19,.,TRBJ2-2,CASTPAGAGELFF,TGTGCCAGTACCCCGGCGGGTGCCGGGGAGCTGTTTTTT
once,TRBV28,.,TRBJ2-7,CASSLTDEQYF,TGTGCCAGCAGTTTAACCGACGAGCAGTACTTC
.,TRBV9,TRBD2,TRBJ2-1,CASSEAGGLFEQFF,TGTGCCAGCTCCGAAGCGGGGGGGCTTTTCGAGCAGTTCTTC
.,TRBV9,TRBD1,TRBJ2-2,CASSFGTGVTGELFF,TGTGCCAGCAGCTTCGGGACAGGGGTCACCGGGGAGCTGTTTTTT
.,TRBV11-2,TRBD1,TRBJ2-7,CASSNSAGQGGSYEQYF,TGTGCCAGCAGTAACTCTGCGGGACAGGGGGGATCCTACGAGCAGTACTTC
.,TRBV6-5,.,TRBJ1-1,CASSWREGNTEAFF,TGTGCCAGCAGTTGGAGGGAAGGGAACACTGAAGCTTTCTTT
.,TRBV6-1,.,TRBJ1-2,CASEISTLYGYTF,TGTGCCAGCGAAATATCAACCCTCTATGGCTACACCTTC
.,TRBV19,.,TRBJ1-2,CASSIGEGHYGYTF,TGTGCCAGTAGTATAGGGGAAGGGCACTATGGCTACACCTTC
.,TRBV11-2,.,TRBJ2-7,CASSLVGGSYEQYF,TGTGCCAGCAGCTTAGTGGGTGGGAGCTACGAGCAGTACTTC